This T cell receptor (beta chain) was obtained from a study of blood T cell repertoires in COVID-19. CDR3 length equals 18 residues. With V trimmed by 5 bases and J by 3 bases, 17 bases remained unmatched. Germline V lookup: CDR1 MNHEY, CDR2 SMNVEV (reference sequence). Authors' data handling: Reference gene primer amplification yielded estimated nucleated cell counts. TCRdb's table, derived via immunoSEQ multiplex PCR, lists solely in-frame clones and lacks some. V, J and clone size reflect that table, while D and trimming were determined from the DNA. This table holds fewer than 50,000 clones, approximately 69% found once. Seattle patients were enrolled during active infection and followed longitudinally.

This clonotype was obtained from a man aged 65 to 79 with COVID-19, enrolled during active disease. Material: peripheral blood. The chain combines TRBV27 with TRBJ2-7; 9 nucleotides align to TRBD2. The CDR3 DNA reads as TGTGCCAGCAGTCACCTCCCGGGCGGGGGGGCATTTCTCTACGAGCAGTACTTC. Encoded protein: CASSHLPGGGAFLYEQYF.